One sample yielded the 10 T cell receptor beta chains listed below, sequenced in a study of blood T cell repertoires in COVID-19. Profiling relied on immunoSEQ multiplex PCR, and the TCRdb table lists in-frame clones only, not all of them. The data hold 200,000 to 250,000 clones, with 86% observed a single time. The specimen was peripheral blood. The receptors derive from a man in his fifties or sixties with acute or convalescent COVID-19.

As to this clone: At one end the junction does not follow the germline gene, possibly because of a read error. This chain joins TRBV7-7 and TRBJ1-2, with D unresolved. CDR1 and CDR2 (germline): SSHAT, FNYEAQ (reference sequence). CDR3 size: 16 residues. The CDR3 spells CASSLGRLPANYGYTF. The CDR3 region has the DNA TGTGCTAGCAGCTTAGGCAGACTACCAGCTAACTATGGCTACACCTTC.

The chain is built from TRBV4-3 and TRBJ2-4; D is possibly TRBD1 (6 bases). The CDR3 length is 14 residues. V was pared by 0 bases and J by 11 bases, with 14 bases between. Germline lookup yields CDR1 LGHNA and CDR2 YSLEER. CDR3 residues: CASSQEWAGVVQYF. CDR3 DNA: TGCGCCAGCAGCCAAGAATGGGCAGGGGTGGTTCAGTACTTC.

This clone was seen more than once but under ten times. CDR3 sequence: CASSPFALAAGGETQYF. CDR3 nucleotide sequence: TGTGCCAGCAGTCCCTTTGCCCTAGCGGCGGGGGGAGAGACCCAGTACTTC. The rearrangement uses TRBV27 and TRBJ2-5; 8 nucleotides match TRBD2. Germline assignment: CDR1 MNHEY and CDR2 SMNVEV (reference sequence). The CDR3 has 17 residues. V was pared by 5 bases and J by 4 bases, with 15 bases of the junction left unmatched.

The rearrangement joins TRBV10-2 to TRBJ1-5, with D possibly TRBD1 on 5 matching bases. CDR1 and CDR2 (germline): WSHSY, SAAADI. Trimming shortened V by 3 bases and J by 3 bases, and 9 bases separated the two germline ends. This CDR3 has 14 residues. The CDR3 is CASSDDSPNQPQHF. CDR3 DNA: TGCGCCAGCAGTGATGACAGCCCCAATCAGCCCCAGCATTTT.

Comment on this clone: This sample includes further DNA sequences coding for the same CDR3. The gene calls are TRBV12-3 or TRBV12-4 and TRBJ1-1, with D perhaps TRBD1 (5 bases). The CDR3 loop spans 13 amino acids. Trimming took 1 base from V and 4 from J, leaving 7 bases between them. For the CDR3, the DNA is TGTGCCAGCAGTTTAGGGGGGGGCACTGAAGCTTTCTTT. This codes for CASSLGGGTEAFF.

There are a few counts of this clone. The chain links TRBV29-1 to TRBJ1-1; D is perhaps TRBD1 (6 bases). The CDR3 extends over 13 amino acids. Between the trimmed V and J ends, which lost 7 bases and 0 bases, there was a span of 12 bases. Germline values: CDR1 SQVTM, CDR2 ANQGSEA. Here the CDR3 DNA reads TGCAGCGCTGGGACAAGCATGAACACTGAAGCTTTCTTT. It specifies CSAGTSMNTEAFF.

This chain joins TRBV11-2 and TRBJ1-1, with a weak D call TRBD1 (6 bases). Germline CDR1 SGHAT, CDR2 FQNNGV. V dropped 5 bases and J dropped 7 bases, with 11 bases sitting between them. CDR3 length: 12 residues. The CDR3 bases are TGTGCCAGCAGCATCGGACAGTTTGAAGCTTTCTTT. Its translation is CASSIGQFEAFF. Based on the CDR3 plus reference TRBV11-2 and TRBJ1-1, the full variable domain is EAGVAQSPRYKIIEKRQSVAFWCNPISGHATLYWYQQILGQGPKLLIQFQNNGVVDDSQLPKDRFSAERLKGVDSTLKIQPAKLEDSAVYLCASSIGQFEAFFGQGTRLTVV.

The V and J genes are TRBV2 and TRBJ2-5, with 10 bases fitting TRBD1. CDR3 length: 14 residues. Germline values: CDR1 SNHLY, CDR2 FYNNEI. Germline trimming cut 5 bases from V and 4 bases from J; bases unmatched to any gene: 4. The CDR3 here is CASSFGTGVETQYF. CDR3 nucleotides: TGTGCCAGCAGTTTCGGGACAGGGGTAGAGACCCAGTACTTC.

This chain uses TRBV9 with TRBJ1-2, with D maybe TRBD1 (5 bases). Germline loops: CDR1 SGDLS, CDR2 YYNGEE. The V and J ends lost 0 bases and 3 bases respectively, with 12 bases between them. This CDR3 has 15 amino acids. The CDR3 DNA follows: TGTGCCAGCAGCGTAGTTTCTACAGGCGACTATGGCTACACCTTC. It translates to CASSVVSTGDYGYTF.

The rearrangement uses TRBV28 and TRBJ2-5, with TRBD1 matching 8 bases. The CDR3 consists of 15 residues. J gave up 0 bases and V 6 bases, and 6 bases lay outside the gene matches. Per germline, CDR1 MDHEN and CDR2 SYDVKM. This CDR3 reads CASRARGQNQETQYF. The CDR3 DNA reads as TGTGCCAGCAGAGCCAGGGGGCAGAACCAAGAGACCCAGTACTTC.